Listed below are T cell receptor beta chains from one sample, sequenced in a study of T cells after yellow fever vaccination. TCRdb redid the calling of the 5' RACE reads with MiXCR, one entry per CDR3 protein. Of 200,000 to 300,000 distinct CDR3 sequences in the sample, over 6.5% were seen once. The sample consisted of CD4+ T cells sorted from PBMCs, taken on the day of the yellow fever booster vaccination. These receptor sequences come from a man aged 30 to 39 who received the YFV17D yellow fever vaccine. The CDR3 runs from the conserved cysteine through the conserved F or W. A D gene is named only where the DNA matches it firmly. Some rows have no size entry. The others give once, few or many, or a class for an expanded clone.

J gene: TRBJ2-1; clone size: -; V gene: TRBV6-2/TRBV6-3; D gene: TRBD2; CDR3 protein: CASKRSLAEINEQFF; CDR3 DNA: TGTGCCAGCAAAAGGAGCCTAGCGGAGATCAATGAGCAGTTCTTC
J gene: TRBJ2-7; clone size: -; V gene: TRBV24-1; D gene: -; CDR3 protein: CATSVYEQYF; CDR3 DNA: TGTGCCACCAGTGTTTACGAGCAGTACTTC
J gene: TRBJ2-1; clone size: many; V gene: TRBV18; D gene: TRBD2; CDR3 protein: CASSPLAGAYNEQFF; CDR3 DNA: TGTGCCAGCAGTCCTCTAGCGGGTGCCTACAATGAGCAGTTCTTC
J gene: TRBJ2-7; clone size: few; V gene: TRBV28; D gene: TRBD1; CDR3 protein: CASPPGTGGDNEQYF; CDR3 DNA: TGTGCCAGCCCTCCCGGGACAGGGGGCGATAACGAGCAGTACTTC
J gene: TRBJ2-7; clone size: -; V gene: TRBV7-2; D gene: -; CDR3 protein: CATKNGEGPYEQYF; CDR3 DNA: TGTGCCACCAAGAACGGCGAGGGACCCTACGAGCAGTACTTC
J gene: TRBJ2-5; clone size: many; V gene: TRBV11-2; D gene: TRBD2; CDR3 protein: CASSTAPLRLAGKETQYF; CDR3 DNA: TGTGCCAGCAGCACCGCTCCCCTAAGACTAGCGGGAAAGGAGACCCAGTACTTC
J gene: TRBJ2-1; clone size: few; V gene: TRBV6-2/TRBV6-3; D gene: -; CDR3 protein: CASREGGSSYNEQFF; CDR3 DNA: TGTGCCAGCAGGGAGGGGGGAAGCTCCTACAATGAGCAGTTCTTC
J gene: TRBJ2-7; clone size: -; V gene: TRBV20-1; D gene: -; CDR3 protein: CSAVGAVGYEQYF; CDR3 DNA: TGCAGTGCTGTAGGGGCGGTGGGCTACGAGCAGTACTTC
J gene: TRBJ2-1; clone size: many; V gene: TRBV6-2/TRBV6-3; D gene: TRBD2; CDR3 protein: CAIGLAGSQGGYNEQFF; CDR3 DNA: TGTGCCATCGGACTAGCGGGAAGCCAGGGGGGGTACAATGAGCAGTTCTTC
J gene: TRBJ2-7; clone size: -; V gene: TRBV5-8; D gene: TRBD1; CDR3 protein: CASSLGRGPPYEQYF; CDR3 DNA: TGTGCCAGCAGCTTAGGCAGGGGGCCCCCCTACGAGCAGTACTTC
J gene: TRBJ2-1; clone size: -; V gene: TRBV7-2; D gene: TRBD1; CDR3 protein: CASSSTGGEINEQFF; CDR3 DNA: TGTGCCAGCAGCTCGACAGGGGGCGAGATCAATGAGCAGTTCTTC
J gene: TRBJ2-1; clone size: -; V gene: TRBV7-2; D gene: -; CDR3 protein: CASSKSYYNEQFF; CDR3 DNA: TGTGCCAGCAGCAAAAGCTACTACAATGAGCAGTTCTTC
J gene: TRBJ2-3; clone size: many; V gene: TRBV5-1; D gene: -; CDR3 protein: CASSTGPPSDTQYF; CDR3 DNA: TGCGCCAGCAGCACGGGACCCCCGTCCGATACGCAGTATTTT
J gene: TRBJ2-3; clone size: few; V gene: TRBV24-1; D gene: TRBD2; CDR3 protein: CATSDPSSGPTDTQYF; CDR3 DNA: TGTGCCACCAGTGACCCATCTAGCGGCCCCACAGATACGCAGTATTTT
J gene: TRBJ2-1; clone size: many; V gene: TRBV18; D gene: -; CDR3 protein: CASSHSAGGQYNEQFF; CDR3 DNA: TGTGCCAGCTCACACTCCGCCGGGGGGCAATACAATGAGCAGTTCTTC
J gene: TRBJ2-2; clone size: few; V gene: TRBV19; D gene: TRBD1; CDR3 protein: CASHRTGNTGELFF; CDR3 DNA: TGTGCCAGCCACCGGACAGGGAACACCGGGGAGCTGTTTTTT
J gene: TRBJ2-7; clone size: -; V gene: TRBV12-3/TRBV12-4; D gene: TRBD1; CDR3 protein: CASSLKQGAEQYF; CDR3 DNA: TGTGCCAGCAGTTTGAAACAGGGGGCCGAGCAGTACTTC
J gene: TRBJ1-6; clone size: many; V gene: TRBV2; D gene: -; CDR3 protein: CASSGQPAGSPLHF; CDR3 DNA: TGTGCCAGCAGTGGACAGCCGGCCGGTTCACCCCTCCACTTT
J gene: TRBJ2-1; clone size: many; V gene: TRBV24-1; D gene: -; CDR3 protein: CATSDSGVYNEQFF; CDR3 DNA: TGTGCCACCAGTGACTCGGGAGTTTACAATGAGCAGTTCTTC
J gene: TRBJ2-7; clone size: few; V gene: TRBV9; D gene: TRBD2; CDR3 protein: CASSPRLAGTYEQYF; CDR3 DNA: TGTGCCAGCAGCCCGCGACTAGCGGGAACCTACGAGCAGTACTTC